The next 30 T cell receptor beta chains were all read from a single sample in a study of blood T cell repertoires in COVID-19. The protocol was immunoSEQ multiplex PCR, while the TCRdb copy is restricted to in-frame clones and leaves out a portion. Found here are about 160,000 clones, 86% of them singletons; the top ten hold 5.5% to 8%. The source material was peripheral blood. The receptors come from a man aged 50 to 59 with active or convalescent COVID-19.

The CDR3 is CASSLGAGGFQETQYF. DNA for the CDR3: TGCGCCAGCAGCTTGGGTGCAGGGGGCTTCCAAGAGACCCAGTACTTC. V and J are TRBV5-1 and TRBJ2-5; 8 nucleotides agree with TRBD1. The CDR3 extends over 16 amino acids. J gave up 1 base and V 0 bases, and 5 bases lay outside the gene matches. Germline V CDR1 and CDR2: SGHRS, YFSETQ.

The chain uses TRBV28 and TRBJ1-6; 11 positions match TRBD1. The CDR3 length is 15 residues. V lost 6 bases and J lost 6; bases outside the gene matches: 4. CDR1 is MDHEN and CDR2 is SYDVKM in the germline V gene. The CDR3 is CASRKGTGGNSPLHF. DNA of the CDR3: TGTGCCAGCAGGAAAGGGACAGGGGGTAATTCACCCCTCCACTTT.

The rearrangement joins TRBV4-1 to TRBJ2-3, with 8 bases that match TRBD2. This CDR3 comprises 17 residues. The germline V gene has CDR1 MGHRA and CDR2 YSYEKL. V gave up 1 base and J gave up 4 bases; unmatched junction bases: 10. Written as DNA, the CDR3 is TGCGCCAGCAGCCAAGTTATTTTTGAGCGGGAGCCAGATACGCAGTATTTT. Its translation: CASSQVIFEREPDTQYF.

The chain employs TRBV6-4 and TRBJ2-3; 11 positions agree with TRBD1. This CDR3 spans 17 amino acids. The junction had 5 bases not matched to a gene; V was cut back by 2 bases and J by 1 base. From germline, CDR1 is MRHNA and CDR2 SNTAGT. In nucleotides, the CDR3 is TGTGCCAGCAGTGACGAGGACAGGGGGCCGCGCACAGATACGCAGTATTTT. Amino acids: CASSDEDRGPRTDTQYF.

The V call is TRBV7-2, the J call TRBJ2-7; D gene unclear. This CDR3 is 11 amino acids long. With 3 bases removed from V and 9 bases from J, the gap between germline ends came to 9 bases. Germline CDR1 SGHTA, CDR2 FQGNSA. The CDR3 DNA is TGTGCCAGCAGCTTTGAGGAAGGGCAGTACTTC. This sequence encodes CASSFEEGQYF.

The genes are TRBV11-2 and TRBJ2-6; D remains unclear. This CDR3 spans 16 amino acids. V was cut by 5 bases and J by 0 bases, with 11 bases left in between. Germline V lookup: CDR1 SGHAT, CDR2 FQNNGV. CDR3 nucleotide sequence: TGTGCCAGCAGCCCGCTGAGAAGCTCTGGGGCCAACGTCCTGACTTTC. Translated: CASSPLRSSGANVLTF.

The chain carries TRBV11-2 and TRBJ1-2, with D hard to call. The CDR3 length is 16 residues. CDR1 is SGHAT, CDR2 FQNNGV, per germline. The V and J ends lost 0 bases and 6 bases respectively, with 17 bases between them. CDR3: CASSLDAMSQDDGYTF. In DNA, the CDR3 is TGTGCCAGCAGCTTAGACGCCATGAGTCAGGATGATGGCTACACCTTC.

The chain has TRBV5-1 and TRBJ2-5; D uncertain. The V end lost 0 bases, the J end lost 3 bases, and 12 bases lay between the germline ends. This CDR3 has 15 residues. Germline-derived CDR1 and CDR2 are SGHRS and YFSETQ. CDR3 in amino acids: CASSLGARPEETQYF. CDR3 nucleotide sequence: TGCGCCAGCAGCTTGGGGGCGAGACCCGAAGAGACCCAGTACTTC.

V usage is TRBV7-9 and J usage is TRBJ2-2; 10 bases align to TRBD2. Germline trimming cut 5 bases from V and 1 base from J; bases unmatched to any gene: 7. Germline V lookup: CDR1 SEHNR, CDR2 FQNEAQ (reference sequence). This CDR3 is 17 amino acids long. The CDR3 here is CASSRLAGAVNTGELFF. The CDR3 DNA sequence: TGTGCCAGCAGCAGACTAGCGGGTGCGGTGAACACCGGGGAGCTGTTTTTT. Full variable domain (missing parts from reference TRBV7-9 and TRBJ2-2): DTGVSQNPRHKITKRGQNVTFRCDPISEHNRLYWYRQTLGQGPEFLTYFQNEAQLEKSRLLSDRFSAERPKGSFSTLEIQRTEQGDSAMYLCASSRLAGAVNTGELFFGEGSRLTVL.

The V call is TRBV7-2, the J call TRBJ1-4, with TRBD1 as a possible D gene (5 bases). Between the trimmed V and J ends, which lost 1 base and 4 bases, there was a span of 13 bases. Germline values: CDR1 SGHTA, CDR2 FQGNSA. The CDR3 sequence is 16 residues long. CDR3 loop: CASSLVKGPFNEKLFF. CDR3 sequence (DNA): TGTGCCAGCAGCTTAGTCAAGGGGCCGTTTAATGAAAAACTGTTTTTT. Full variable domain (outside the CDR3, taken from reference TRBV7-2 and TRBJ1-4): GAGVSQSPSNKVTEKGKDVELRCDPISGHTALYWYRQSLGQGLEFLIYFQGNSAPDKSGLPSDRFSAERTGGSVSTLTIQRTQQEDSAVYLCASSLVKGPFNEKLFFGSGTQLSVL.

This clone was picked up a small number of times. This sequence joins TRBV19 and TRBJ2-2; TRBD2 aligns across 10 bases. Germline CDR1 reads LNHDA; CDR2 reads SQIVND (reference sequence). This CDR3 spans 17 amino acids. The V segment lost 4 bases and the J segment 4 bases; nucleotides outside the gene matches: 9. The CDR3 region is CASSTRPSGSGTGELFF. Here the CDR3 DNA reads TGTGCCAGTAGTACTAGACCTAGCGGGAGTGGCACCGGGGAGCTGTTTTTT.

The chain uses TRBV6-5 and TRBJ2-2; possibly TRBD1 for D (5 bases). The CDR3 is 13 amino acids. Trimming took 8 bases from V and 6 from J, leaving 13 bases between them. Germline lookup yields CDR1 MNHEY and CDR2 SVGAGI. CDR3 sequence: CASEVQGPGELFF. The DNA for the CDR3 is TGTGCCAGCGAAGTTCAGGGCCCCGGGGAGCTGTTTTTT.

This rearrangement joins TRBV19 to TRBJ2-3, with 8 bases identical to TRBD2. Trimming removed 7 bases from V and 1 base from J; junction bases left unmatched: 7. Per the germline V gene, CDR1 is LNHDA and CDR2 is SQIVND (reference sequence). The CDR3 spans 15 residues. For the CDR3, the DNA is TGTGCCAGTAACCGAGCGGGGGTTGGCACAGATACGCAGTATTTT. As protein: CASNRAGVGTDTQYF.

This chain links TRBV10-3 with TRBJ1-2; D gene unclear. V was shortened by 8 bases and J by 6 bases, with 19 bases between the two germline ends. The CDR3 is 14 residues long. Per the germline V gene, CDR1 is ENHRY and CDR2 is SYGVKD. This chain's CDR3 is CAIWAGGGSDGYTF. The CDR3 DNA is TGTGCCATCTGGGCAGGAGGTGGGTCCGATGGCTACACCTTC.

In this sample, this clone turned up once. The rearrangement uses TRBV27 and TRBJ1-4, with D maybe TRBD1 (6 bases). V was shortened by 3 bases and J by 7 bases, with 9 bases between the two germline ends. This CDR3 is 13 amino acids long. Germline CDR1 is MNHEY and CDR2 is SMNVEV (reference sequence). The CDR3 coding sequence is TGTGCCAGCAGTTTCCAAGGGGGTGAAAAACTGTTTTTT. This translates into CASSFQGGEKLFF.

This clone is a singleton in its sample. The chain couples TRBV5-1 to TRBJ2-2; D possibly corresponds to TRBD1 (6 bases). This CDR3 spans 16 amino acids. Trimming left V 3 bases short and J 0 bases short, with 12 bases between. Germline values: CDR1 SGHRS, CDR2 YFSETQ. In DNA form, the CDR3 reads TGCGCCAGCAGCTCCGGGACAACCCCGAACACCGGGGAGCTGTTTTTT. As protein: CASSSGTTPNTGELFF.

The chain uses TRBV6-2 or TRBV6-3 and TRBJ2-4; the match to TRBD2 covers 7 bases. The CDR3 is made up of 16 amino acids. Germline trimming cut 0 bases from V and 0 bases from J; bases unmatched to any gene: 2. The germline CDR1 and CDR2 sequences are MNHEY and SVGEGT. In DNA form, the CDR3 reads TGTGCCAGCAGTTACTCGGGAGGGCTAGCCAAAAACATTCAGTACTTC. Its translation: CASSYSGGLAKNIQYF.

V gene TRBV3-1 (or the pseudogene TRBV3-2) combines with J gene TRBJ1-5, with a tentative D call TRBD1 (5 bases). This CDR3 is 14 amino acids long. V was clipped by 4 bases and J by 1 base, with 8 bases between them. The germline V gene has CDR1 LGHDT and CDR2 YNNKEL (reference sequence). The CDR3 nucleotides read TGTGCCAGCAGCCCTGGACAAAGCAATCAGCCCCAGCATTTT. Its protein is CASSPGQSNQPQHF.

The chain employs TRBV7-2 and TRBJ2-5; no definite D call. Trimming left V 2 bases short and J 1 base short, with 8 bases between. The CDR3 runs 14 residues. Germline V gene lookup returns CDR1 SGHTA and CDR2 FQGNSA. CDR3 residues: CASSLYSSQETQYF. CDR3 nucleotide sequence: TGTGCCAGCAGCTTATACAGCAGCCAAGAGACCCAGTACTTC.

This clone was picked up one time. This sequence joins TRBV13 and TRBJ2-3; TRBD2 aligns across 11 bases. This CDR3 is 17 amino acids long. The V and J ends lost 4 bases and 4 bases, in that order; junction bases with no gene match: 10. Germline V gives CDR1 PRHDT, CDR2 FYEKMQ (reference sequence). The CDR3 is CASSSVKTSGKSDTQYF. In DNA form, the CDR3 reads TGTGCCAGCAGCTCAGTAAAGACTAGCGGGAAATCAGATACGCAGTATTTT.

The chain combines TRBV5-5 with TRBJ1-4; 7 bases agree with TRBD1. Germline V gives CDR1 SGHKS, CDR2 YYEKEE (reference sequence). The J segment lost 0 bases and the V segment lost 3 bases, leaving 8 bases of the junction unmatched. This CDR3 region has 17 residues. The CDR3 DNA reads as TGTGCCAGCAGCTCTCACCGGGACAGATCAACTAATGAAAAACTGTTTTTT. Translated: CASSSHRDRSTNEKLFF.

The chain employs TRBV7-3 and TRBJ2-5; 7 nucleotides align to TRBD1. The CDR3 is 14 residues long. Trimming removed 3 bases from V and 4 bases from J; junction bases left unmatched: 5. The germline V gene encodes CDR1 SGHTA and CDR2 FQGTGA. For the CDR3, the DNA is TGTGCCAGCAGCTTTTCTGACAGGGTAGAGACCCAGTACTTC. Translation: CASSFSDRVETQYF.

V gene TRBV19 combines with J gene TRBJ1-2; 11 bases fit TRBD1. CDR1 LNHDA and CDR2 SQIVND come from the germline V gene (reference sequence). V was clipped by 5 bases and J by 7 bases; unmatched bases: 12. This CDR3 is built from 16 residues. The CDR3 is CASSPPGQGAYGGYTF. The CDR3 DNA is TGTGCCAGTAGTCCCCCCGGACAGGGGGCATATGGTGGCTACACCTTC.

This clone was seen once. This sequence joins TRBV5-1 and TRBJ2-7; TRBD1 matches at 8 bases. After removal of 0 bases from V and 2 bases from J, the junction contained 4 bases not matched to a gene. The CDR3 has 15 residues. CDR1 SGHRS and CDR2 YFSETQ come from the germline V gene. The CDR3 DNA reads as TGCGCCAGCAGCTTGGGACAGGGGCTGGCCTACGAGCAGTACTTC. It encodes CASSLGQGLAYEQYF.

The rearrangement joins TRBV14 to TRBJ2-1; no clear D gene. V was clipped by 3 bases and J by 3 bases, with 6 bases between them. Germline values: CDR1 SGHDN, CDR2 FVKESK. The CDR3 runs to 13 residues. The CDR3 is CASSQRNYNEQFF. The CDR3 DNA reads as TGTGCCAGCAGCCAGAGGAACTACAATGAGCAGTTCTTC.

The chain's CDR3 is CASSSDRGSFGAAFF. The CDR3 DNA is TGTGCCAGCAGTAGTGACAGGGGGTCCTTCGGAGCAGCTTTCTTT. The V and J genes are TRBV6-5 and TRBJ1-1, with TRBD1 identical over 9 bases. The CDR3 is 15 amino acids. Per germline, CDR1 MNHEY and CDR2 SVGAGI. With 5 bases clipped from V and 10 bases from J, the junction kept 14 bases outside the gene matches.

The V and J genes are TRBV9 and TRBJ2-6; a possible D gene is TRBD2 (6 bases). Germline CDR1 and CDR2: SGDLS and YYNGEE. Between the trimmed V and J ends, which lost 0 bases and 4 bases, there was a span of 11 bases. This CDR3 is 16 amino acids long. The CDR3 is CASSVAGGIGANVLTF. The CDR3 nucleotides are TGTGCCAGCAGCGTAGCGGGCGGGATCGGGGCCAACGTCCTGACTTTC.

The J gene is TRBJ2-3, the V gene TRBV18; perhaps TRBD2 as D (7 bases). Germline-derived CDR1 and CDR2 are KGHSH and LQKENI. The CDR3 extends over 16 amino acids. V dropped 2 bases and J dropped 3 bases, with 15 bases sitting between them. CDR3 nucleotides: TGTGCCAGCTCACCAGTAGGGGGACTATCTACAGATACGCAGTATTTT. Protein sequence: CASSPVGGLSTDTQYF.

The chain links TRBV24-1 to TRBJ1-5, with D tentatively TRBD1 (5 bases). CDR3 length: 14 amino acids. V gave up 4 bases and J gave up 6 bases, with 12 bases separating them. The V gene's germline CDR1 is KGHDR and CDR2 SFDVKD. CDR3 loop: CATSESGGGQPQHF. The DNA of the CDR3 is TGTGCCACCAGTGAATCTGGGGGAGGTCAGCCCCAGCATTTT.

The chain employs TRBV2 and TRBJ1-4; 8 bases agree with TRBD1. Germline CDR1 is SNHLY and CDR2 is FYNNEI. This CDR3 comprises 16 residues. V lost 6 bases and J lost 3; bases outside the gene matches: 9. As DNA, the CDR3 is TGTGCCAGCAGGGAACGCCCGGGACAGGCTAATGAAAAACTGTTTTTT. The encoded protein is CASRERPGQANEKLFF.